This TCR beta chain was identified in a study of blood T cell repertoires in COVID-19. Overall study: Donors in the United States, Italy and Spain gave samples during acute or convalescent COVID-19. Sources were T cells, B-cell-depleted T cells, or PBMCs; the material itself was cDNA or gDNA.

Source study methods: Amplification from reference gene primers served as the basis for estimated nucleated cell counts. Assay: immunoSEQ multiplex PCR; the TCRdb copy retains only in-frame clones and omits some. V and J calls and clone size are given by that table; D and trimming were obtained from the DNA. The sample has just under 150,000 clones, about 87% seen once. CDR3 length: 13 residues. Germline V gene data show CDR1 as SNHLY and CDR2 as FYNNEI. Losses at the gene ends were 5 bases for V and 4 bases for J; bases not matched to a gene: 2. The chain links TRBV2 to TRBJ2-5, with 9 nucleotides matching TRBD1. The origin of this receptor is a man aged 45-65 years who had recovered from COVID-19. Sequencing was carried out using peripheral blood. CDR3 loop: CASSRDRVETQYF. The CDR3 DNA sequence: TGTGCCAGCAGTCGGGACAGGGTAGAGACCCAGTACTTC.